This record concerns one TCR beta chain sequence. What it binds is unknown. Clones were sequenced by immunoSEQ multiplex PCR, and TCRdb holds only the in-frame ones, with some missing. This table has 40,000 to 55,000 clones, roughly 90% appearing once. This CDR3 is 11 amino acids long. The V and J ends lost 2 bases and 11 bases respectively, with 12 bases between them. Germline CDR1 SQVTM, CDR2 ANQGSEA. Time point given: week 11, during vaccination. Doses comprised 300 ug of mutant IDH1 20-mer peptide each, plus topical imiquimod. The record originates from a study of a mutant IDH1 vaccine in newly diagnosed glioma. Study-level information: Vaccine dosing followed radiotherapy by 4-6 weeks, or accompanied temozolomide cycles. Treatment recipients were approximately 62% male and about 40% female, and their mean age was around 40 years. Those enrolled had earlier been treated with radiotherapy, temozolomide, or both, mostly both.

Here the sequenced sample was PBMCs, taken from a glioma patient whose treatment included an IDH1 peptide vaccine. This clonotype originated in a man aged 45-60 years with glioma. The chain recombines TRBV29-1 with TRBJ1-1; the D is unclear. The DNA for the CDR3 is TGCAGCGTTGAATCGGCCAGCGGCGCTTTCTTT. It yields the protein CSVESASGAFF.